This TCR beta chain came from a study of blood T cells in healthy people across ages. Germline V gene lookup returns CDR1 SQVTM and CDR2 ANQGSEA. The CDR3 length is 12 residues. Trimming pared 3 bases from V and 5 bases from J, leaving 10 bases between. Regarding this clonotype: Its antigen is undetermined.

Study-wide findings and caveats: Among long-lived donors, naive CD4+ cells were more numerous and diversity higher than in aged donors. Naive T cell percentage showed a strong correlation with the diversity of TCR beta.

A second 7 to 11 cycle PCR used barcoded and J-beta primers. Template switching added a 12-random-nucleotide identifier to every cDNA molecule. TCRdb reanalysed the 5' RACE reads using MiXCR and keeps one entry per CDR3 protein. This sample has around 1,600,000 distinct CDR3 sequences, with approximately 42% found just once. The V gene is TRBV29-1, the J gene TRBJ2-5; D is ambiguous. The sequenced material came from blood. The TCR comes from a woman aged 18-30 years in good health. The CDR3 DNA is TGCAGCGTTGAGGAAGCCGTGGAGACCCAGTACTTC. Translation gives CSVEEAVETQYF.